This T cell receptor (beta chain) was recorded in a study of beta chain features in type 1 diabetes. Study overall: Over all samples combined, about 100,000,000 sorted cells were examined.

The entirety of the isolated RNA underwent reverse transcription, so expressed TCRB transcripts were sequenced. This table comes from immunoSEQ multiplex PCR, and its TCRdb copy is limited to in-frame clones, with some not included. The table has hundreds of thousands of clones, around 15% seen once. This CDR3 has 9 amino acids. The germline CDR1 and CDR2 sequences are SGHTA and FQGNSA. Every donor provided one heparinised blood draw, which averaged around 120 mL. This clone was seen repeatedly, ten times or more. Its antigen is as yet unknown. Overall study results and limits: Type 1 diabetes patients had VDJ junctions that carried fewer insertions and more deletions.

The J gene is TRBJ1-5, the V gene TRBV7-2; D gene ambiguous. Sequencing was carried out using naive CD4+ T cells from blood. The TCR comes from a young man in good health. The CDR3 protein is CLVARAQHF. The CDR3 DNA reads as TGTCTGGTCGCGAGAGCCCAGCATTTT.